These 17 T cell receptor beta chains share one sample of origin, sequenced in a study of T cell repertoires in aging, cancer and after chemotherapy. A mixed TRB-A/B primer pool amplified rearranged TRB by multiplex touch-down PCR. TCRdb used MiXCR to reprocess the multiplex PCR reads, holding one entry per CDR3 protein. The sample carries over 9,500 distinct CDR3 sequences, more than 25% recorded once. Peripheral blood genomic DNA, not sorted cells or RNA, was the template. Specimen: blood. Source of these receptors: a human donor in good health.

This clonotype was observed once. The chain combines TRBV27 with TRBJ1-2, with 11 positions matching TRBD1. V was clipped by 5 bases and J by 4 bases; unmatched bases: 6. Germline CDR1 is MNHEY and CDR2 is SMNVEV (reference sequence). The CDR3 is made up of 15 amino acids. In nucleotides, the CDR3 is TGTGCCAGCAGTCCGCCCGGGACAGGGGGCTATGGCTACACCTTC. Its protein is CASSPPGTGGYGYTF.

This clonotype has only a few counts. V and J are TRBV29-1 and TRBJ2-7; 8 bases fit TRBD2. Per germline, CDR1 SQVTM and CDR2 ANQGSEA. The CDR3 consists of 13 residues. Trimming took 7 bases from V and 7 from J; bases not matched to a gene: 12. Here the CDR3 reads CSARTSPLGEQYF. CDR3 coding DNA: TGCAGCGCCCGGACTAGCCCCCTGGGGGAGCAGTACTTC.

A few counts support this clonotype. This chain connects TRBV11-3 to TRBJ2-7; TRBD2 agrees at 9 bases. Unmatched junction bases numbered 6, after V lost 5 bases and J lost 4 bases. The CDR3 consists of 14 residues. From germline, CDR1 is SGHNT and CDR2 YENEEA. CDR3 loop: CASSPGLAIYEQYF. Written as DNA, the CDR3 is TGTGCCAGCAGCCCGGGACTAGCCATTTACGAGCAGTACTTC. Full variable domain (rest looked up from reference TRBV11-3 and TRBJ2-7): EAGVVQSPRYKIIEKKQPVAFWCNPISGHNTLYWYLQNLGQGPELLIRYENEEAVDDSQLPKDRFSAERLKGVDSTLKIQPAELGDSAVYLCASSPGLAIYEQYFGPGTRLTVT.

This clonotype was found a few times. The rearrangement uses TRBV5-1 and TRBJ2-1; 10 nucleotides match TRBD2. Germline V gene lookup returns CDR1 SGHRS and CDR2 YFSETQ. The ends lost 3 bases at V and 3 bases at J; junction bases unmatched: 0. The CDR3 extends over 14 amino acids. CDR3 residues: CASSSSGGYNEQFF. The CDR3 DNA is TGCGCCAGCAGCTCTAGCGGGGGCTACAATGAGCAGTTCTTC.

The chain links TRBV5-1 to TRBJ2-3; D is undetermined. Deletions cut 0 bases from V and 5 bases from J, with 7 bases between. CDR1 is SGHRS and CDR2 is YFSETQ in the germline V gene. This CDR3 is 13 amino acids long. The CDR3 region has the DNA TGCGCCAGCAGCTTGGGGTCGAAAGATACGCAGTATTTT. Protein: CASSLGSKDTQYF.

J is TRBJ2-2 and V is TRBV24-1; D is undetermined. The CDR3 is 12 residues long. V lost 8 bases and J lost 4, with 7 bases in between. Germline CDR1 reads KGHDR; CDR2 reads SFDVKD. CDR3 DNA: TGTGCCACCACCCACACCACCGGGGAGCTGTTTTTT. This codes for CATTHTTGELFF.

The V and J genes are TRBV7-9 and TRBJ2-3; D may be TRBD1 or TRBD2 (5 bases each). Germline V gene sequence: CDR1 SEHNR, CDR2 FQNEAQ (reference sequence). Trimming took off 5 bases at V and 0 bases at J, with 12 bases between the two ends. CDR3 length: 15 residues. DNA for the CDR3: TGTGCCAGCAGCCCCGGGACCACGAGCACAGATACGCAGTATTTT. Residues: CASSPGTTSTDTQYF.

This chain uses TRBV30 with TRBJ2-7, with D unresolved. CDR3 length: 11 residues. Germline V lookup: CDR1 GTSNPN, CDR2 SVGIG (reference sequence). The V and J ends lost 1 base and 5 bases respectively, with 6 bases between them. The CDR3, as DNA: TGTGCCTGGAGTGGCGTGGACGAGCAGTACTTC. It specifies CAWSGVDEQYF.

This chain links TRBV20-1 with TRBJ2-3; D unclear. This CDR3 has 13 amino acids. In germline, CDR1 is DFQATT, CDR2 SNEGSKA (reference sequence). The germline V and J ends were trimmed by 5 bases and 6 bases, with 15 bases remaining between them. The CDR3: CSALRELGDTQYF. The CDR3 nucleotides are TGCAGTGCTTTGCGTGAGTTAGGGGATACGCAGTATTTT.

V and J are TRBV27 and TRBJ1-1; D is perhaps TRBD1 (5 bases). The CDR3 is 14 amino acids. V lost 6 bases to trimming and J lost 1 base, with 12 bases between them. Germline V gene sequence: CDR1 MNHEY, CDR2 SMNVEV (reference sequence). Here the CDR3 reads CASSLTGPNTEAFF. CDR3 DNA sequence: TGTGCCAGCAGCCTAACAGGCCCGAACACTGAAGCTTTCTTT.

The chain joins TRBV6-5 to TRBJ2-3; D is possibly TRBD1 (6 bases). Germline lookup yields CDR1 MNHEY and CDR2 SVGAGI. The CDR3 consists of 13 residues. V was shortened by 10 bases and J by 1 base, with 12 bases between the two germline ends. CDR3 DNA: TGTGCCATCCAGGGGTCGGGCACAGATACGCAGTATTTT. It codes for CAIQGSGTDTQYF.

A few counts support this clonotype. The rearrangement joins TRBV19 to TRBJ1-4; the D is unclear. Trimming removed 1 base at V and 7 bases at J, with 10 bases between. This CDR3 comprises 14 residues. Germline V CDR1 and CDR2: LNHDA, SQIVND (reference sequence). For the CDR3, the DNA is TGTGCCAGTAGTATAGCGGCTTTTCGTGAAAAACTGTTTTTT. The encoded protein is CASSIAAFREKLFF.

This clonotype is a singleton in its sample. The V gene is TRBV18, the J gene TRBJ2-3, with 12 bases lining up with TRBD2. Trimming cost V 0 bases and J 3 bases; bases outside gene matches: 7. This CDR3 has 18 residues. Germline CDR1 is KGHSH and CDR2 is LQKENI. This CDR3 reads CASSPPNSLAGGTDTQYF. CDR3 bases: TGTGCCAGCTCACCACCGAACTCTCTAGCGGGGGGGACAGATACGCAGTATTTT.

This CDR3 is CASSQPGQVFNQPQHF. As DNA, the CDR3 is TGTGCCAGCAGTCAACCGGGACAGGTATTCAATCAGCCCCAGCATTTT. The V call is TRBV12-3 or TRBV12-4, the J call TRBJ1-5, with 8 nucleotides matching TRBD1. V lost 5 bases and J lost 3; bases outside the gene matches: 9. The CDR3 spans 16 residues.

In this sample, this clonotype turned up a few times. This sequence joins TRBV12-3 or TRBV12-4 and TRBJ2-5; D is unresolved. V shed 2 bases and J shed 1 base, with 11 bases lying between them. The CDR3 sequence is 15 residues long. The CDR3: CASSLFGEPQETQYF. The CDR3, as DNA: TGTGCCAGCAGTTTATTCGGAGAACCCCAAGAGACCCAGTACTTC.

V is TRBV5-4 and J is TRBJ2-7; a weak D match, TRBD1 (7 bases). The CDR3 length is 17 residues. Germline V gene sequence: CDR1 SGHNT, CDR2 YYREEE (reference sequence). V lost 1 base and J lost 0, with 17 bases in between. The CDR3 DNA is TGTGCCAGCAGCTTGTCCCGGCAGGGGGGCACCTCCTACGAGCAGTACTTC. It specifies CASSLSRQGGTSYEQYF.

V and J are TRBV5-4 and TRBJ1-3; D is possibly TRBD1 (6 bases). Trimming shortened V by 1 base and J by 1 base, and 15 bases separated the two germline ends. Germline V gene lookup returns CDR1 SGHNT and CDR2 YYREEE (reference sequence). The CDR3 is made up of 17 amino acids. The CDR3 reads CASSLIRGGRSGNTIYF. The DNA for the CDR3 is TGTGCCAGCAGCTTGATCAGGGGCGGCCGATCTGGAAACACCATATATTTT.